Each of the 32 T cell receptor beta chains below was sequenced from the same sample in a study of neoadjuvant anti-PD-1 for oral cavity cancer (dated by TCRdb to 2020 to 2022). The library was generated by the immunoSEQ multiplex PCR assay. The source is immuneACCESS, and TCRdb retained only in-frame sequences with V and J called. Part of the clones is not carried over; for the studies checked, unresolved V genes explain less than half of this, and the remainder is unexplained. This sample gives approximately 42,000 clones in total; 75% to 80% of them show up just once. Clones ranked in the top ten supply around 5.1% of the sample. Reading the label with the study, this specimen's time point is: after neoadjuvant nivolumab, at surgical resection. The sequenced sample was PBMCs, obtained after nivolumab (anti-PD-1) treatment. These receptors all stem from a person aged 35-79 years with oral cavity squamous cell carcinoma.

This chain uses TRBV6-5 with TRBJ2-1; 12 bases are a match to TRBD2. J lost 7 bases, V lost 0 bases, and 4 bases had no gene match. CDR3 length equals 16 residues. CDR1 is MNHEY and CDR2 is SVGAGI in the germline V gene. The CDR3 DNA is TGTGCCAGCAGTTACTCGAGGCTAGCGGGAGGGAATGAGCAGTTCTTC. Its translation: CASSYSRLAGGNEQFF.

Judged by abundance, this clone is medium-sized. This chain uses TRBV5-5 with TRBJ1-6; D is ambiguous. This CDR3 contains 18 residues. The V and J ends lost 0 bases and 0 bases respectively, with 13 bases between them. Germline V CDR1 and CDR2: SGHKS, YYEKEE (reference sequence). The CDR3 region has the DNA TGTGCCAGCAGCTTGGAACCGTCGGCTAGCTCCTATAATTCACCCCTCCACTTT. It encodes CASSLEPSASSYNSPLHF.

The CDR3 region has the DNA TGCGCCAGCAGCTCGGACGGTCCGGGCGGGGGCTACACCTTC. This gives the protein CASSSDGPGGGYTF. This chain links TRBV5-1 with TRBJ1-2; the D is unclear. The CDR3 is made up of 14 amino acids. Trimming took 3 bases from V and 8 from J, leaving 17 bases between them. Looked up from germline, CDR1 is SGHRS and CDR2 is YFSETQ.

The CDR3 loop reads CASSLVPGQAPDTQYF. The CDR3 DNA reads as TGCGCCAGCAGCTTGGTTCCGGGACAGGCGCCAGATACGCAGTATTTT. The chain employs TRBV5-1 and TRBJ2-3, with TRBD1 matching over 8 bases. Germline CDR1 is SGHRS and CDR2 is YFSETQ. The CDR3 length is 16 residues. J lost 4 bases, V lost 0 bases, and 7 bases had no gene match.

The rearrangement links TRBV10-3 to TRBJ2-1, with D unclear. CDR1 is ENHRY, CDR2 SYGVKD, per germline. This CDR3 region has 11 residues. The V end was cut by 5 bases, the J end by 9 bases, with 8 bases between. CDR3 bases: TGTGCCATCAGTTCATTAGGTGAGCAGTTCTTC. This sequence encodes CAISSLGEQFF.

The chain carries TRBV4-2 and TRBJ2-1; 8 bases are a match to TRBD1. This CDR3 is 15 amino acids long. V shed 3 bases, J shed 6 bases, and the junction held 7 bases outside the gene matches. CDR1 LGHNA and CDR2 YNFKEQ come from the germline V gene. The CDR3 loop reads CASSQTGTGSNEQFF. CDR3 sequence (DNA): TGTGCCAGCAGCCAGACCGGGACAGGCAGCAATGAGCAGTTCTTC.

The chain carries TRBV5-1 and TRBJ1-4, with D unresolved. CDR1 SGHRS and CDR2 YFSETQ come from the germline V gene. V was clipped by 2 bases and J by 5 bases, with 13 bases between them. This CDR3 spans 15 amino acids. As DNA, the CDR3 is TGCGCCAGCAGCTTAGATAGACCTCCGAATGAAAAACTGTTTTTT. This gives the protein CASSLDRPPNEKLFF.

This chain uses TRBV5-1 with TRBJ2-7, with 7 bases fitting TRBD2. Germline V CDR1 and CDR2: SGHRS, YFSETQ. V shed 0 bases and J 1 base; nucleotides not matched to a gene: 4. The CDR3 covers 15 residues. CDR3 coding DNA: TGCGCCAGCAGCTTGGACAGCGGGAATTCCTACGAGCAGTACTTC. Translated: CASSLDSGNSYEQYF.

V usage is TRBV2 and J usage is TRBJ2-7; 8 bases are a match to TRBD2. Germline V gene data show CDR1 as SNHLY and CDR2 as FYNNEI. The CDR3 has 14 amino acids. The ends lost 6 bases at V and 5 bases at J; junction bases unmatched: 9. CDR3 in DNA: TGTGCCAGCAGGGGACTAGAGAGTAGGGACGAGCAGTACTTC. Its translation is CASRGLESRDEQYF.

By frequency in the sample, this clone is medium-sized. The rearrangement joins TRBV6-1 to TRBJ2-2, with D unclear. The CDR3 extends over 14 amino acids. V lost 4 bases, J lost 4 bases, and 10 bases lay in between. Per germline, CDR1 MNHNS and CDR2 SASEGT. For the CDR3, the DNA is TGTGCCAGCAGTGGAACCGGGCCCACCGGGGAGCTGTTTTTT. The encoded protein is CASSGTGPTGELFF.

The chain employs TRBV15 and TRBJ2-7, with D possibly matching TRBD1 (6 bases). CDR3 length: 16 residues. In germline, CDR1 is LNHNV, CDR2 YYDKDF (reference sequence). The V and J ends lost 0 bases and 0 bases respectively, with 12 bases between them. The CDR3 region has the DNA TGTGCCACCAGCAGAGATTCCGGGACACTCTCCTACGAGCAGTACTTC. It is translated as CATSRDSGTLSYEQYF.

The chain is built from TRBV7-9 and TRBJ1-2; D is ambiguous. V was cut by 3 bases and J by 5 bases, with 4 bases left in between. There are 11 residues in the CDR3. Germline V gene lookup returns CDR1 SEHNR and CDR2 FQNEAQ (reference sequence). CDR3 sequence: CASSLNYGYTF. The CDR3 DNA follows: TGTGCCAGCAGCTTGAATTATGGCTACACCTTC.

V gene TRBV18 combines with J gene TRBJ2-7; 8 bases map to TRBD2. V lost 2 bases, J lost 0 bases, and 6 bases stayed unmatched. The V gene's germline CDR1 is KGHSH and CDR2 LQKENI. The CDR3 contains 16 residues. CDR3 nucleotide sequence: TGTGCCAGCTCACCAAAGGGGAGCGGGGGCTCCTACGAGCAGTACTTC. Translating it yields CASSPKGSGGSYEQYF. The whole variable domain, filled in from reference TRBV18 and TRBJ2-7, reads NAGVMQNPRHLVRRRGQEARLRCSPMKGHSHVYWYRQLPEEGLKFMVYLQKENIIDESGMPKERFSAEFPKEGPSILRIQQVVRGDSAAYFCASSPKGSGGSYEQYFGPGTRLTVT.

The chain joins TRBV2 to TRBJ2-6; D may be TRBD1 (6 bases). V shed 9 bases and J shed 0 bases, with 6 bases lying between them. The CDR3 covers 13 residues. Germline assignment: CDR1 SNHLY and CDR2 FYNNEI. CDR3 in DNA: TGTGCCAGAGGGGGCTCTGGGGCCAACGTCCTGACTTTC. It codes for CARGGSGANVLTF.

The gene calls are TRBV27 and TRBJ1-2, with a tentative D call TRBD1 (5 bases). This CDR3 has 14 amino acids. V was cut by 7 bases and J by 4 bases, with 16 bases left in between. Germline assignment: CDR1 MNHEY and CDR2 SMNVEV (reference sequence). The CDR3 is CASKGSRAVYGYTF. The CDR3 DNA reads TGTGCCAGCAAAGGAAGCAGGGCCGTCTATGGCTACACCTTC.

The chain combines TRBV5-1 with TRBJ1-5, with TRBD1 as a possible D gene (6 bases). V dropped 4 bases and J dropped 5 bases, with 13 bases sitting between them. Germline V gene lookup returns CDR1 SGHRS and CDR2 YFSETQ. The CDR3 is 14 residues long. The CDR3, as DNA: TGCGCCAGCAGCAGCGGAGGGGGGGATCAGCCCCAGCATTTT. Protein product: CASSSGGGDQPQHF.

This clone showed up just a few times. V usage is TRBV27 and J usage is TRBJ2-7, with 10 bases matching TRBD1. The CDR3 length is 13 residues. Trimming at V came to 5 bases and at J to 4 bases, leaving 2 bases not matched to a gene. Germline CDR1 is MNHEY and CDR2 is SMNVEV (reference sequence). CDR3 sequence (DNA): TGTGCCAGCAGTAGACAGGGGGCGTACGAGCAGTACTTC. Residues: CASSRQGAYEQYF.

J is TRBJ1-1 and V is TRBV10-1; TRBD1 is a possible D gene (5 bases). Germline V CDR1 and CDR2: WNHNN, SYGVQD (reference sequence). The V gene lost 4 bases and the J gene lost 1 base, with 7 bases spanning the gap. This CDR3 comprises 13 residues. CDR3 protein: CASSGGENTEAFF. The CDR3 DNA is TGCGCCAGCAGTGGGGGGGAGAACACTGAAGCTTTCTTT.

The gene calls are TRBV5-1 and TRBJ2-3, with 15 bases aligning to TRBD2. The germline CDR1 and CDR2 sequences are SGHRS and YFSETQ. The CDR3 runs to 16 residues. The V gene end was trimmed by 3 bases and the J gene end by 5 bases; junction bases not matched to a gene: 4. The DNA of the CDR3 is TGCGCCAGCAGCTCCGGACTAGCGGGAGGGCTAGATACGCAGTATTTT. Its translation is CASSSGLAGGLDTQYF.

J is TRBJ2-5 and V is TRBV7-9; a possible D gene is TRBD1 (5 bases). CDR1 SEHNR and CDR2 FQNEAQ come from the germline V gene (reference sequence). The CDR3 covers 14 residues. Trimming removed 1 base from V and 4 bases from J, with 10 bases in between. This CDR3 reads CASSLESGRETQYF. The CDR3 region has the DNA TGTGCCAGCAGCTTAGAGTCAGGGCGAGAGACCCAGTACTTC. The variable domain in full, completed from reference TRBV7-9 and TRBJ2-5, reads DTGVSQNPRHKITKRGQNVTFRCDPISEHNRLYWYRQTLGQGPEFLTYFQNEAQLEKSRLLSDRFSAERPKGSFSTLEIQRTEQGDSAMYLCASSLESGRETQYFGPGTRLLVL.

This clone turned up a few times. The chain uses TRBV29-1 and TRBJ1-1, with a tentative D call TRBD1 (5 bases). Trimming removed 2 bases from V and 7 bases from J, with 14 bases in between. Germline V gene data show CDR1 as SQVTM and CDR2 as ANQGSEA. The CDR3 is 13 residues long. DNA of the CDR3: TGCAGCGTTGAAAGGCCCAGGGCGGTTGAAGCTTTCTTT. This translates into CSVERPRAVEAFF.

The chain carries TRBV18 and TRBJ2-7, with TRBD1 as a possible D gene (6 bases). V lost 5 bases to trimming and J lost 0 bases, with 8 bases between them. The CDR3 extends over 13 amino acids. Germline assignment: CDR1 KGHSH and CDR2 LQKENI. CDR3: CASSGRGSYEQYF. CDR3 in DNA: TGTGCCAGCTCAGGCAGGGGCTCCTACGAGCAGTACTTC.

This clone was seen only a few times. This chain uses TRBV12-5 with TRBJ2-7, with D unresolved. CDR1 LGHNT and CDR2 FRNRAP come from the germline V gene. V was trimmed by 2 bases and J by 2 bases, leaving 10 bases between them. The CDR3 runs to 14 residues. CDR3 DNA: TGTGCTAGTGGTTTGTTAGGGTTTGCCTACGAGCAGTACTTC. This encodes CASGLLGFAYEQYF.

The J gene is TRBJ1-6, the V gene TRBV6-5; tentative D call: TRBD1 (6 bases). Trimming took 2 bases from V and 8 from J, leaving 13 bases between them. Germline V gene lookup returns CDR1 MNHEY and CDR2 SVGAGI. This CDR3 has 15 amino acids. The CDR3 nucleotides are TGTGCCAGCAGTTACCGACAGGTCACTCATTCACCCCTCCACTTT. Protein: CASSYRQVTHSPLHF.

J is TRBJ2-7 and V is TRBV30; 9 positions match TRBD2. With V trimmed by 1 base and J by 7 bases, 2 bases remained unmatched. The CDR3 contains 12 residues. CDR1 GTSNPN and CDR2 SVGIG come from the germline V gene (reference sequence). For the CDR3, the DNA is TGTGCCTGGAGTGGTCTAGCGGGAGAGCAGTACTTC. It yields the protein CAWSGLAGEQYF.

This rearrangement joins TRBV21-1 to TRBJ1-1; the D call of TRBD1 is as the table states it, not checked on the DNA. TRBV21-1 is marked as a pseudogene. The CDR3 extends over 15 amino acids. Here the CDR3 reads CASSRRQGPNTEAFF. The CDR3 DNA is TGTGCCAGCAGCCGTCGACAGGGGCCGAACACTGAAGCTTTCTTT.

The chain combines TRBV5-1 with TRBJ2-5; weak D call: TRBD1 (6 bases). Trimming shortened V by 4 bases and J by 6 bases, and 13 bases separated the two germline ends. This CDR3 is built from 13 residues. Germline lookup yields CDR1 SGHRS and CDR2 YFSETQ. The CDR3 DNA is TGCGCCAGCAGCGTCAACAGGGCCAAGACCCAGTACTTC. This sequence encodes CASSVNRAKTQYF.

The chain employs TRBV7-9 and TRBJ1-3; D is unclear. V lost 6 bases and J 0 bases, leaving 9 bases between the germline ends. The CDR3 has 14 amino acids. CDR1 SEHNR and CDR2 FQNEAQ come from the germline V gene (reference sequence). The CDR3 nucleotides read TGTGCCAGCAGTCCGACATCCTCTGGAAACACCATATATTTT. Residues: CASSPTSSGNTIYF.

The chain uses TRBV28 and TRBJ1-1; D remains ambiguous. V lost 2 bases, J lost 3 bases, and 10 bases lay in between. The CDR3 loop spans 14 amino acids. Looked up from germline, CDR1 is MDHEN and CDR2 is SYDVKM. The CDR3 loop reads CASSLALSDTEAFF. Written as DNA, the CDR3 is TGTGCCAGCAGTTTAGCTTTATCGGACACTGAAGCTTTCTTT.

This clone is medium-sized in the sample. The rearrangement links TRBV2 to TRBJ1-2, with a weak D call TRBD1 (6 bases). From germline, CDR1 is SNHLY and CDR2 FYNNEI. This CDR3 contains 12 residues. With 6 bases removed from V and 4 bases from J, the gap between germline ends came to 9 bases. The CDR3 protein is CASRRDTYGYTF. The CDR3 nucleotides are TGTGCCAGCAGGAGGGACACCTATGGCTACACCTTC.

The V call is TRBV9, the J call TRBJ1-1; TRBD1 matches at 7 bases. With 3 bases clipped from V and 1 base from J, the junction kept 3 bases outside the gene matches. Germline assignment: CDR1 SGDLS and CDR2 YYNGEE. This CDR3 has 14 amino acids. The CDR3 loop is CASSAGQPNTEAFF. The CDR3 bases are TGTGCCAGCAGCGCGGGACAGCCGAACACTGAAGCTTTCTTT.

This clone was observed a handful of times. The chain combines TRBV19 with TRBJ2-1; 9 bases match TRBD1. V dropped 4 bases and J dropped 9; count of bases not matched to a gene: 16. The V gene's germline CDR1 is LNHDA and CDR2 SQIVND (reference sequence). The CDR3 is 17 amino acids. The CDR3 loop is CASSRTFGQGKYGEQFF. In DNA form, the CDR3 reads TGTGCCAGTAGTAGAACTTTTGGACAGGGGAAGTACGGTGAGCAGTTCTTC.